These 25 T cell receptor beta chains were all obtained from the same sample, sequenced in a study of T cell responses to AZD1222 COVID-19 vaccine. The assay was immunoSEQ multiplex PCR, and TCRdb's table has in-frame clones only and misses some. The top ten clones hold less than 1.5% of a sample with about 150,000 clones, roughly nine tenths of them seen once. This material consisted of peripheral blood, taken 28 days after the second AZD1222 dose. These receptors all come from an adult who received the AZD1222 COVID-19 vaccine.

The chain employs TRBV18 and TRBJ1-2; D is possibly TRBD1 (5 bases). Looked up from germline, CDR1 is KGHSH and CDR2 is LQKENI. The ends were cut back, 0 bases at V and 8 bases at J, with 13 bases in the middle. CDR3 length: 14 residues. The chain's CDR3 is CASSPPSGGGGYTF. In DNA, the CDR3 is TGTGCCAGCTCACCACCATCCGGGGGAGGAGGCTACACCTTC.

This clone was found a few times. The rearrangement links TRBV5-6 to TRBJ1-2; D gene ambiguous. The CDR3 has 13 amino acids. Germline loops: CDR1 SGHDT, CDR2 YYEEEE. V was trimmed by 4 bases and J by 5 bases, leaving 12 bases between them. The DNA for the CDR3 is TGTGCCAGCAGCACGCAAGGACTATATGGCTACACCTTC. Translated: CASSTQGLYGYTF.

CDR3 residues: CASSSPLIEQFF. In nucleotides, the CDR3 is TGTGCCAGCAGTTCGCCCCTAATAGAGCAGTTCTTC. The V and J genes are TRBV28 and TRBJ2-1; no firm D call. Germline-derived CDR1 and CDR2 are MDHEN and SYDVKM. Trimming took off 4 bases at V and 10 bases at J, with 11 bases between the two ends. This CDR3 is built from 12 residues.

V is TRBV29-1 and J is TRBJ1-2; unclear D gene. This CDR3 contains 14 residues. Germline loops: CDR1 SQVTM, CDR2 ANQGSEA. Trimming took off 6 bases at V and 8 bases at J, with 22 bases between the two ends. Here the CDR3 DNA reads TGCAGCGTGAACCCCCCCCCGGCAGGCGGGGGCTACACCTTC. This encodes CSVNPPPAGGGYTF.

CDR3 protein: CASSPGEGEKLFF. The CDR3 DNA reads TGTGCCAGCAGCCCTGGGGAGGGTGAAAAACTGTTTTTT. The rearrangement joins TRBV7-9 to TRBJ1-4; no clear D gene. Germline lookup yields CDR1 SEHNR and CDR2 FQNEAQ (reference sequence). This CDR3 region has 13 residues. V was shortened by 5 bases and J by 7 bases, with 11 bases between the two germline ends.

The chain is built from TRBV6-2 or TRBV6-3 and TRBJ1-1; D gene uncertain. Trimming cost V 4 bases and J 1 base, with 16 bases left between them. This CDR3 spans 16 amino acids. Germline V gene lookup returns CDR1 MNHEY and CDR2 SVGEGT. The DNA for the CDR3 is TGTGCCAGCAGTTTGACTCTATCAGATTCGAACACTGAAGCTTTCTTT. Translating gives CASSLTLSDSNTEAFF.

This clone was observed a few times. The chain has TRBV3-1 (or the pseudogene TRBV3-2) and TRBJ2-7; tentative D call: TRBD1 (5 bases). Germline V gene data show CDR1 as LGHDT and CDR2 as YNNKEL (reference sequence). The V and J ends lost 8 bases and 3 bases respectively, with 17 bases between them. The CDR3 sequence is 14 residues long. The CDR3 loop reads CASSSRGTDYEQYF. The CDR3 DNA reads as TGTGCCAGCTCATCAAGGGGAACAGACTACGAGCAGTACTTC.

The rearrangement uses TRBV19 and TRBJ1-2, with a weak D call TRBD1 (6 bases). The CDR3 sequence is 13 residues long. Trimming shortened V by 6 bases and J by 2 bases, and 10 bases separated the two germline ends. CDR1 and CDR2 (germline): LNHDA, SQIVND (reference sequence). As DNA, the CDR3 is TGTGCCAGTAGGATACAGGGAAACTATGGCTACACCTTC. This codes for CASRIQGNYGYTF.

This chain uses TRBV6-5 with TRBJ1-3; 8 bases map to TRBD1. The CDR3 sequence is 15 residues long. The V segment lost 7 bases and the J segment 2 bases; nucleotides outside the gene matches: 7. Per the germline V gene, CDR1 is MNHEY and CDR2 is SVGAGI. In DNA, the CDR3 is TGTGCCAGCACGAGAGCAGGGGGCGCTGGAAACACCATATATTTT. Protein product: CASTRAGGAGNTIYF.

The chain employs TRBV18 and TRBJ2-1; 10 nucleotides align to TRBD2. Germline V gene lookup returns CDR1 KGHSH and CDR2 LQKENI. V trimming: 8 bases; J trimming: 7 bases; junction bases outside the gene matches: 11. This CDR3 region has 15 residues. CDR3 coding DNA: TGTGCCAGCCATCCTCTAGCGGGAGCAGTGAATGAGCAGTTCTTC. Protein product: CASHPLAGAVNEQFF.

The CDR3 region has the DNA TGTGCCAGCAGTCTACCTACCAGGCTAGCGGAGAAAACCTCCTACAATGAGCAGTTCTTC. Amino acid sequence: CASSLPTRLAEKTSYNEQFF. This chain connects TRBV27 to TRBJ2-1; 7 nucleotides align to TRBD2. The trim removed 5 bases at V and 0 bases at J, leaving 19 bases unmatched. Germline V gene lookup returns CDR1 MNHEY and CDR2 SMNVEV (reference sequence). CDR3 length equals 20 residues.

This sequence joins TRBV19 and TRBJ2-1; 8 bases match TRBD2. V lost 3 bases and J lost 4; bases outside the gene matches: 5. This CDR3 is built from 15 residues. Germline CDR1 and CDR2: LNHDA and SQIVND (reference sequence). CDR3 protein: CASSIGGDRYNEQFF. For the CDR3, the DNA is TGTGCCAGTAGTATCGGGGGGGACCGATACAATGAGCAGTTCTTC. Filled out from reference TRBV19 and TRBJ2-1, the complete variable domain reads DGGITQSPKYLFRKEGQNVTLSCEQNLNHDAMYWYRQDPGQGLRLIYYSQIVNDFQKGDIAEGYSVSREKKESFPLTVTSAQKNPTAFYLCASSIGGDRYNEQFFGPGTRLTVL.

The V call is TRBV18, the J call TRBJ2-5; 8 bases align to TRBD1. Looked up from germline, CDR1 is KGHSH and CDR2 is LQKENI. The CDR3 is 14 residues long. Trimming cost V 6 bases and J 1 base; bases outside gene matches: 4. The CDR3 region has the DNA TGTGCCAGCTCCGGTGGACAGGGCCAAGAGACCCAGTACTTC. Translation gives CASSGGQGQETQYF.

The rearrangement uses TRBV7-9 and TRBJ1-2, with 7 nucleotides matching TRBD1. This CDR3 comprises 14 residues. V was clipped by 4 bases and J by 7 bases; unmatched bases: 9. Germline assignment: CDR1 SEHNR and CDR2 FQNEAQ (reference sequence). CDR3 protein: CASSSQMTGSGYTF. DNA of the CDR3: TGTGCCAGCAGCTCACAGATGACAGGGAGTGGCTACACCTTC.

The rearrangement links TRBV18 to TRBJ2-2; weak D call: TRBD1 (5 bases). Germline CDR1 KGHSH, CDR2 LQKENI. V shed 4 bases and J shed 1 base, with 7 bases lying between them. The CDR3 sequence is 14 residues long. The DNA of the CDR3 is TGTGCCAGCTCACGTGGACAGAACACCGGGGAGCTGTTTTTT. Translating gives CASSRGQNTGELFF.

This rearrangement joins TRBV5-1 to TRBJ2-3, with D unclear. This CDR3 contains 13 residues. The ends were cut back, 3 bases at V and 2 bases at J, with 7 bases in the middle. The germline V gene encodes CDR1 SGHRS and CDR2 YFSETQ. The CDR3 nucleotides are TGCGCCAGCAGCTCTGTACCCACAGATACGCAGTATTTT. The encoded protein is CASSSVPTDTQYF.

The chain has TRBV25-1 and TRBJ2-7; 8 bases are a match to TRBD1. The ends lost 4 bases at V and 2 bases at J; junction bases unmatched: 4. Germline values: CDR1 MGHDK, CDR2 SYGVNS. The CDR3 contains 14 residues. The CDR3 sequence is CASSADRATYEQYF. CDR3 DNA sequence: TGTGCCAGCAGTGCGGACAGGGCAACCTACGAGCAGTACTTC.

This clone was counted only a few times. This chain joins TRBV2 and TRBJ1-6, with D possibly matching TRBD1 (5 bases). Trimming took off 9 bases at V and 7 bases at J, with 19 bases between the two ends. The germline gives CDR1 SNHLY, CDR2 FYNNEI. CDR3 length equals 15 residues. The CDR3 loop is CASRLLRGGNSPLHF. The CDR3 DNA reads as TGTGCCAGTCGCCTACTTCGGGGGGGAAATTCACCCCTCCACTTT.

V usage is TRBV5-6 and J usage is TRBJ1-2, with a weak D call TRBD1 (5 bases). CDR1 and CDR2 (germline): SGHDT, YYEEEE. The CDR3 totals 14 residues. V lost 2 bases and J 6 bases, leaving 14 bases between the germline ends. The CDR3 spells CASSFGGKRDGYTF. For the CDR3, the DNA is TGTGCCAGCAGCTTCGGGGGGAAGAGGGATGGCTACACCTTC.

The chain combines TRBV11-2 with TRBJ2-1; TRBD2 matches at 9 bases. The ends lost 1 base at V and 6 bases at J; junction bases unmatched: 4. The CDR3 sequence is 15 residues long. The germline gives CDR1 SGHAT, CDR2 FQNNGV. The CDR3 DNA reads TGTGCCAGCAGCTTAGGGGGACTAGCCTCCAATGAGCAGTTCTTC. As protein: CASSLGGLASNEQFF.

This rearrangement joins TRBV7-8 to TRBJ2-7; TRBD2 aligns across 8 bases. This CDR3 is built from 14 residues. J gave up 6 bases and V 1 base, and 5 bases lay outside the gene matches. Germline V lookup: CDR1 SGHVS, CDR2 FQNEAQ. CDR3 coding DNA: TGTGCCAGCAGCTTAGGAGCGGGAGTCGGCGAGCAGTACTTC. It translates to CASSLGAGVGEQYF.

CDR3 in amino acids: CASSFSLSLEDTQYF. CDR3 coding DNA: TGTGCCAGCAGCTTTTCTCTTTCCCTCGAGGATACGCAGTATTTT. The chain is built from TRBV11-1 and TRBJ2-3, with D unresolved. Trimming shortened V by 3 bases and J by 6 bases, and 16 bases separated the two germline ends. The CDR3 is 15 residues long. Germline V lookup: CDR1 SGHAT, CDR2 FQDESV (reference sequence).

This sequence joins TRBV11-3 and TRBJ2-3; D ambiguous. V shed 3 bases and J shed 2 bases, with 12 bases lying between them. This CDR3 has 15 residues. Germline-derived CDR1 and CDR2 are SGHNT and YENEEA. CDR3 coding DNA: TGTGCCAGCAGCTTGGGAACTTCTAACACAGATACGCAGTATTTT. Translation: CASSLGTSNTDTQYF.

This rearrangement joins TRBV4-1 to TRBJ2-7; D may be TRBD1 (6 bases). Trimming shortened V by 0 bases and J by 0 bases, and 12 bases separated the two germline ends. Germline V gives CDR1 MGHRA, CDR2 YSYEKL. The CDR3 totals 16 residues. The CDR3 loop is CASSQDQTGSSYEQYF. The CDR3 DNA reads TGCGCCAGCAGCCAAGATCAAACAGGGAGCTCCTACGAGCAGTACTTC.

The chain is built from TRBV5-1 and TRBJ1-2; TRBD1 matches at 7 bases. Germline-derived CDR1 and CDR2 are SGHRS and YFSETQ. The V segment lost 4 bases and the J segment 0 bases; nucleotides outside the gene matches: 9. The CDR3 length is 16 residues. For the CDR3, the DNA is TGCGCCAGCAGCCACGGACAGGTCCTTACTAACTATGGCTACACCTTC. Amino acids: CASSHGQVLTNYGYTF.